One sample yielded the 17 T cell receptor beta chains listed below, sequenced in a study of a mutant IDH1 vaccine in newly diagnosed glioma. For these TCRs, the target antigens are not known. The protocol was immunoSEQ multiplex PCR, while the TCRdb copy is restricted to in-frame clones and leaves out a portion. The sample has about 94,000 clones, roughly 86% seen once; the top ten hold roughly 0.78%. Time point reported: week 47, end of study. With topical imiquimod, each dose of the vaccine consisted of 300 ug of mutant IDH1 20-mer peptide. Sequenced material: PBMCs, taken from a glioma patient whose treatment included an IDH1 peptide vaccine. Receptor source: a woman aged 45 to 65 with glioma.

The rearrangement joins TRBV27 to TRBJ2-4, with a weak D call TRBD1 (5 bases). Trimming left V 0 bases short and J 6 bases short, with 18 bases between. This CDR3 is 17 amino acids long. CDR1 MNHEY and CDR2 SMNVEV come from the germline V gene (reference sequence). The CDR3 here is CASSLSGFRQGGNIQYF. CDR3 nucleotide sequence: TGTGCCAGCAGTTTATCGGGGTTTCGGCAGGGTGGAAACATTCAGTACTTC.

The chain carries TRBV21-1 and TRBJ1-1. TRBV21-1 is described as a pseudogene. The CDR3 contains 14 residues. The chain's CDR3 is CASSPPASNTEAFF. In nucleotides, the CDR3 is TGTGCCAGCAGCCCCCCCGCCTCGAACACTGAAGCTTTCTTT.

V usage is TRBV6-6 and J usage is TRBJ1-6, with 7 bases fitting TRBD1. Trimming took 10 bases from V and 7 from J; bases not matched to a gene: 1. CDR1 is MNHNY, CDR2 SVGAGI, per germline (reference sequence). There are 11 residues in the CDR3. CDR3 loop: CATRGNSPLHF. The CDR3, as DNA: TGTGCCACCAGGGGGAATTCACCCCTCCACTTT.

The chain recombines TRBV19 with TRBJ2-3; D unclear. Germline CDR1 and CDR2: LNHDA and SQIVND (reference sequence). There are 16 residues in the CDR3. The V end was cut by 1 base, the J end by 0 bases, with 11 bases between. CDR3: CASSIVLRPSTDTQYF. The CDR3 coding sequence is TGTGCCAGTAGTATAGTGCTGAGGCCCAGCACAGATACGCAGTATTTT.

This CDR3 is CSGRGGTGELFF. CDR3 sequence (DNA): TGCAGCGGAAGGGGGGGCACCGGGGAGCTGTTTTTT. The chain recombines TRBV29-1 with TRBJ2-2; D might be TRBD2 (7 bases). This CDR3 region has 12 residues. Germline CDR1 and CDR2: SQVTM and ANQGSEA. Between the trimmed V and J ends, which lost 7 bases and 4 bases, there was a span of 10 bases.

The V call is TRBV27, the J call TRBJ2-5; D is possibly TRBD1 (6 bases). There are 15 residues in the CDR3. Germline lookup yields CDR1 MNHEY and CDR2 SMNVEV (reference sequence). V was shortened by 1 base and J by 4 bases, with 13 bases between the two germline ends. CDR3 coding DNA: TGTGCCAGCAGTTTATGGGGGCCTGCCACAGAGACCCAGTACTTC. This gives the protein CASSLWGPATETQYF.

The CDR3 loop reads CASSDGIAGFTGELFF. Here the CDR3 DNA reads TGTGCCAGCAGTGACGGAATAGCGGGTTTCACCGGGGAGCTGTTTTTT. The J gene is TRBJ2-2, the V gene TRBV6-4, with 7 bases aligning to TRBD2. From germline, CDR1 is MRHNA and CDR2 SNTAGT. The CDR3 extends over 16 amino acids. Germline trimming cut 2 bases from V and 4 bases from J; bases unmatched to any gene: 7.

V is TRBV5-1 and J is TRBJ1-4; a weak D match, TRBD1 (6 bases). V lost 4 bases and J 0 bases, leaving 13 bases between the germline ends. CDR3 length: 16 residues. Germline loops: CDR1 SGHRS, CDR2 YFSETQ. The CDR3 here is CASSQQQGSTNEKLFF. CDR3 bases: TGCGCCAGCAGCCAGCAACAGGGATCAACTAATGAAAAACTGTTTTTT.

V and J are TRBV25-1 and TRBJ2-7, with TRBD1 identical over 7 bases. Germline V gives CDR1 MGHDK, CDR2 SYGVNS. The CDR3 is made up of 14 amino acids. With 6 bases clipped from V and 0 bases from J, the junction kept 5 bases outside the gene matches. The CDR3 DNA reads TGTGCCAGCAGCCGACAGGGAAGCTCCTACGAGCAGTACTTC. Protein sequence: CASSRQGSSYEQYF.

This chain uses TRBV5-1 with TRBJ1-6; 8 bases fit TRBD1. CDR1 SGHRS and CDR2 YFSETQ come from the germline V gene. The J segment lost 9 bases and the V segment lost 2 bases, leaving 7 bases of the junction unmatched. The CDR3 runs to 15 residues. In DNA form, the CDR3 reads TGCGCCAGCAGCTTCCTACAGGGGGACTCTTCACCCCTCCACTTT. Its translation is CASSFLQGDSSPLHF.

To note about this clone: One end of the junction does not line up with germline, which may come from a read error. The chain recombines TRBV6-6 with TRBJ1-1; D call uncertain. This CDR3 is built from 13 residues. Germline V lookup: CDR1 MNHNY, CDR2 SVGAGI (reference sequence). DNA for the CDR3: TGTGCCAACAGTAGCAGCCGTATAGCTGAAGCTTTCTTT. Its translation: CANSSSRIAEAFF.

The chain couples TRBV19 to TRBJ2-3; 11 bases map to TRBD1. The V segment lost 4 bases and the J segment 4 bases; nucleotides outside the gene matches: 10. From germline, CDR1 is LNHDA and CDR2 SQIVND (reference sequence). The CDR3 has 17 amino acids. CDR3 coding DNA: TGTGCCAGTAGTAAGTCTCGCGCGGGACAGGGGGCAGATACGCAGTATTTT. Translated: CASSKSRAGQGADTQYF.

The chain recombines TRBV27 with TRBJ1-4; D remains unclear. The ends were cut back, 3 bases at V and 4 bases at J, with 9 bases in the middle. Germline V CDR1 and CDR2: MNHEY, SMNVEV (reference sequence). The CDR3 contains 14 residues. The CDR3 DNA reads TGTGCCAGCAGTTTCCGAGGACTTAATGAAAAACTGTTTTTT. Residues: CASSFRGLNEKLFF.

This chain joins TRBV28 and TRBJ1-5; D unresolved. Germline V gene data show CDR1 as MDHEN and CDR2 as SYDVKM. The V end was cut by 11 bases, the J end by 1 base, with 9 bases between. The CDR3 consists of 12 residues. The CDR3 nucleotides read TGTGCCGGGAAGACGAGCAATCAGCCCCAGCATTTT. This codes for CAGKTSNQPQHF.

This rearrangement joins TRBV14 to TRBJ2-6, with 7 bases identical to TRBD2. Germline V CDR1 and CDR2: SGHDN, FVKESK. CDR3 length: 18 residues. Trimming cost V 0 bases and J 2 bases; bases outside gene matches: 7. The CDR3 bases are TGTGCCAGCAGCCAAGATCGGCGGGGGTGGGCTGGGGCCAACGTCCTGACTTTC. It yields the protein CASSQDRRGWAGANVLTF.

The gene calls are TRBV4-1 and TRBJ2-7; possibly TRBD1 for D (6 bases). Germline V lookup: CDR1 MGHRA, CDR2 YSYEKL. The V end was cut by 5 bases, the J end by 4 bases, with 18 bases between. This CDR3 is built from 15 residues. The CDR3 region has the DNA TGCGCCAGCAGCGAAGGGGACACGGCTACTTACGAGCAGTACTTC. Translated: CASSEGDTATYEQYF.

The CDR3 DNA reads TGCGCCAGCAGCTTGAGAACAGGGGGCGCAGAGACCCAGTACTTC. It translates to CASSLRTGGAETQYF. V gene TRBV5-1 combines with J gene TRBJ2-5, with TRBD1 matching over 9 bases. With V trimmed by 1 base and J by 4 bases, 5 bases remained unmatched. CDR1 and CDR2 from the germline V gene are SGHRS and YFSETQ. The CDR3 loop spans 15 amino acids. Full variable domain (remainder filled in from reference TRBV5-1 and TRBJ2-5): KAGVTQTPRYLIKTRGQQVTLSCSPISGHRSVSWYQQTPGQGLQFLFEYFSETQRNKGNFPGRFSGRQFSNSRSEMNVSTLELGDSALYLCASSLRTGGAETQYFGPGTRLLVL.